This T cell receptor (beta chain) was obtained from a study of blood T cell repertoires in COVID-19 (TCRdb year 2020). For the study in its entirety: Collaborator samples came from the United States, Italy and Spain and covered acute and convalescent phases of COVID-19. Where available, HLA class I and class II types were taken from metadata supplied by the sample provider and were not determined by assay-based typing. The repertoires were made available in a free public database intended to serve as a resource for research on the immune response to SARS-CoV-2. The material from the prospective study consisted of cDNA or gDNA derived from T cells, B-cell-depleted T cells, or PBMCs. The samples were drawn from the first 160 participants of the ongoing ImmuneRACE study and from over a thousand subjects provided by 6 global collaborators. The sample metadata nearly always contained a de-identified subject ID, COVID-19 status, age in years and sex. Deeply sampled blood TCRbeta repertoires from subjects exposed to, actively infected with, or recovered from COVID-19 were included in the dataset. The investigation overall reported the following: The amount of clinical and demographic metadata varied by source and participant and was provided uncurated.

TCRbeta CDR3 regions were amplified from genomic DNA using the immunoSEQ Assay, a bias-controlled multiplex PCR. The published analysis was carried out like this. Nucleated cell counts per sample were estimated from amplification of reference gene primers within the assay. To quantify the absolute abundance of each unique TCRbeta CDR3 rearrangement, sequence reads were collapsed and filtered. For each sample, productive Simpson clonality was calculated as the square root of Simpson's diversity index over productive rearrangements. TCRdb stores this immuneACCESS table with in-frame sequences only. Part of the clones is absent; in the studies checked, under half of the shortfall reflects unresolved V genes, and no reason is known for the rest. V, J and clone size are taken as reported in that table, and D and trimming were inferred from the DNA itself. The sample table contains around 130,000 clones; only one count was recorded for around 86% of them. The leading ten clones occupy less than 5% of the sample.

Note on this clone: Its target antigen remains unknown. The sample holds no much larger clone one base away, and base qualities are not on file.

CDR1 and CDR2 were assigned from the germline V gene (reference sequence) as DFQATT and SNEGSKA. From the cysteine up to the phenylalanine, the CDR3 has a length of 13 residues. Only CDR3 DNA is held: 39 bases, read in frame from base 1. V loses 3 bases, J loses 5 bases, and the germline ends lie 14 bases apart. The collaborating institutions used their own protocols to collect whole blood in K2EDTA tubes. For TCRbeta analysis, collaborators shipped samples in one of three forms: frozen whole blood, isolated PBMCs, or DNA extracted from either of those sample types. This sequence was found in a man aged 40-49 years with acute or convalescent COVID-19. In this chain, TRBV20-1 is recombined with TRBJ2-7; the D gene is possibly TRBD2, with 6 bases matching. Sequenced: peripheral blood. The bases are TGCAGTGCTAGTTCGGGCGGGAACAACGAGCAGTACTTC. The translation is CSASSGGNNEQYF.